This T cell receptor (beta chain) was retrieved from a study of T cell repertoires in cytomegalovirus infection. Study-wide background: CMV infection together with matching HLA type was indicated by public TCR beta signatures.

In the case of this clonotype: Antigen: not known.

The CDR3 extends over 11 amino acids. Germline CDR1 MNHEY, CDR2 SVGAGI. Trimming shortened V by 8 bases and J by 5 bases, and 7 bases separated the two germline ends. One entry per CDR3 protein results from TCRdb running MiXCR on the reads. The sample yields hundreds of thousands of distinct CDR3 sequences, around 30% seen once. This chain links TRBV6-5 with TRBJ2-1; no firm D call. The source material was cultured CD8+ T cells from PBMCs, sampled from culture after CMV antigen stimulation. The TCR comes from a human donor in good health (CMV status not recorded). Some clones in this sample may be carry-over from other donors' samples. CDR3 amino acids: CASLTHNEQFF. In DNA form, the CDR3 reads TGTGCCAGCTTGACCCACAATGAGCAGTTCTTC.